This T cell receptor beta chain was recovered during a study of T cell changes during pregnancy in multiple sclerosis. The CDR3 spans 14 residues. Losses at the gene ends were 6 bases for V and 5 bases for J; bases not matched to a gene: 7. Germline-derived CDR1 and CDR2 are SGHTA and FQGTGA. Clones were sequenced by immunoSEQ multiplex PCR, and TCRdb holds only the in-frame ones, with some missing. The sample includes 40,000 to 50,000 clones, 80% to 90% of them seen just once. V gene TRBV7-3 combines with J gene TRBJ2-1, with 7 bases identical to TRBD2. This clonotype originated in a female donor with multiple sclerosis, enrolled in a pregnancy study. The sequences come from CD4+ T cells from peripheral blood mononuclear cells, collected in the first trimester of pregnancy. CDR3 region: CASRATSRNNEQFF. CDR3 coding DNA: TGTGCCAGCAGAGCGACTAGCCGTAACAATGAGCAGTTCTTC.